This paragraph reports one T cell receptor beta chain. The data are from a study of blood T cell repertoires in COVID-19. Germline values: CDR1 KGHSH, CDR2 LQKENI. V dropped 5 bases and J dropped 5; count of bases not matched to a gene: 8. The CDR3 is made up of 16 amino acids. In the study's own analysis: How many nucleated cells were present was estimated from reference gene primer amplification. Data came from immunoSEQ multiplex PCR; TCRdb stores just in-frame clones and leaves some out. The V and J calls and clone size are taken from that table; D and trimming were inferred from the DNA. Of tens of thousands of clones in the sample, around 80% were seen once.

Sequenced material: peripheral blood. V is TRBV18 and J is TRBJ1-3, with 11 nucleotides matching TRBD1. This sequence was found in a man aged 80 or over with acute or convalescent COVID-19. DNA of the CDR3: TGTGCCAGCTCATCGATCCGGGACAGGGGGAGAAACACCATATATTTT. This gives the protein CASSSIRDRGRNTIYF.